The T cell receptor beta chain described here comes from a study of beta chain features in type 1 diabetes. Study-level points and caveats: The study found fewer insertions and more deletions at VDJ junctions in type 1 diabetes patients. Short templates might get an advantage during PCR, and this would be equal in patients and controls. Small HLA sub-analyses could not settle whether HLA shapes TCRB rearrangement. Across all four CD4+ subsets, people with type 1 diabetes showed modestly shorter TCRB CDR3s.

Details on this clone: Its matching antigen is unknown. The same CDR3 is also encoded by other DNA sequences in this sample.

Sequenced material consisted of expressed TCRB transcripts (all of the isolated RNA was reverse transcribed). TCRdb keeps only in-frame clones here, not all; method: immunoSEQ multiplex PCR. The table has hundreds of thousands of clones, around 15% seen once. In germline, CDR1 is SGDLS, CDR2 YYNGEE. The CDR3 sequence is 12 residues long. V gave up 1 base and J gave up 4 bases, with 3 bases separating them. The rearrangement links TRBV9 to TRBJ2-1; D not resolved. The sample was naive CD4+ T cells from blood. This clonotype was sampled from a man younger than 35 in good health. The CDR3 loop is CASSVNYNEQFF. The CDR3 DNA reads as TGTGCCAGCAGCGTAAATTACAATGAGCAGTTCTTC.